The 24 T cell receptor beta chains below all came from one sample that was sequenced in a study of blood T cell repertoires in COVID-19 (TCRdb year 2020). The receptor library was made with the immunoSEQ multiplex PCR assay. TCRdb took this table from immuneACCESS and kept in-frame rearrangements with V and J called. Such tables lack part of the clones; where checked against another copy, unresolved V genes explain under half of the gap, and the rest is unexplained. The sample table records approximately 240,000 clones; about 83% of these occur just once. Approximately 5.7% of the sample belongs to the ten largest clones. Sequencing was performed on peripheral blood. Receptor source: a human donor in a cohort sampled during active COVID-19.

This chain uses TRBV5-8 with TRBJ2-1; the D gene is possibly TRBD1 (6 bases). Germline values: CDR1 SGHTS, CDR2 YDEGEE. V was trimmed by 4 bases and J by 8 bases, leaving 10 bases between them. This CDR3 contains 12 residues. CDR3 bases: TGTGCCAGCAGCGGCAGGGGTTATGAGCAGTTCTTC. This gives the protein CASSGRGYEQFF. Full variable domain (remainder filled in from reference TRBV5-8 and TRBJ2-1): EAGVTQSPTHLIKTRGQQATLRCSPISGHTSVYWYQQALGLGLQFLLWYDEGEERNRGNFPPRFSGRQFPNYSSELNVNALELEDSALYLCASSGRGYEQFFGPGTRLTVL.

The rearrangement links TRBV11-2 to TRBJ1-5; TRBD1 matches at 7 bases. The V segment lost 5 bases and the J segment 5 bases; nucleotides outside the gene matches: 3. CDR1 is SGHAT and CDR2 is FQNNGV in the germline V gene. The CDR3 contains 13 residues. CDR3 sequence reads: CASSLGQDQPQHF. The CDR3 DNA follows: TGTGCCAGCAGCCTCGGACAGGATCAGCCCCAGCATTTT.

This clone was seen a few times. The gene calls are TRBV24-1 and TRBJ2-1; 13 nucleotides agree with TRBD2. Germline V CDR1 and CDR2: KGHDR, SFDVKD. The J segment lost 4 bases and the V segment lost 4 bases, leaving 6 bases of the junction unmatched. This CDR3 is built from 17 residues. The CDR3 loop is CATSDRTSGSAYNEQFF. In nucleotides, the CDR3 is TGTGCCACCAGTGACAGGACTAGCGGGAGCGCGTACAATGAGCAGTTCTTC.

The genes are TRBV7-2 and TRBJ1-5; weak D call: TRBD1 (6 bases). CDR1 is SGHTA and CDR2 is FQGNSA in the germline V gene. V was trimmed by 2 bases and J by 1 base, leaving 12 bases between them. The CDR3 contains 16 residues. CDR3 amino acids: CASSLHPTGSNQPQHF. The DNA for the CDR3 is TGTGCCAGCAGCTTACACCCAACAGGGAGCAATCAGCCCCAGCATTTT. Using reference TRBV7-2 and TRBJ1-5 for the parts outside the CDR3, the full variable domain is GAGVSQSPSNKVTEKGKDVELRCDPISGHTALYWYRQSLGQGLEFLIYFQGNSAPDKSGLPSDRFSAERTGGSVSTLTIQRTQQEDSAVYLCASSLHPTGSNQPQHFGDGTRLSIL.

This rearrangement joins TRBV5-1 to TRBJ2-7, with a possible D match to TRBD2 (5 bases). This CDR3 region has 12 residues. With 4 bases removed from V and 5 bases from J, the gap between germline ends came to 10 bases. Germline V gene sequence: CDR1 SGHRS, CDR2 YFSETQ. DNA for the CDR3: TGCGCCAGCAGCATCCTGGGAGACGAGCAGTACTTC. This gives the protein CASSILGDEQYF.

The chain joins TRBV15 to TRBJ2-4; 7 bases align to TRBD1. Trimming cost V 5 bases and J 0 bases; bases outside gene matches: 10. CDR1 and CDR2 (germline): LNHNV, YYDKDF (reference sequence). The CDR3 contains 17 residues. The CDR3 DNA is TGTGCCACCAGCCTAGAGGGGGACAGTCTAGCCAAAAACATTCAGTACTTC. Translation: CATSLEGDSLAKNIQYF.

The chain uses TRBV2 and TRBJ2-7; D not resolved. Germline-derived CDR1 and CDR2 are SNHLY and FYNNEI. The V and J ends lost 9 bases and 2 bases respectively, with 14 bases between them. This CDR3 has 13 residues. CDR3 residues: CASLRDTAYEQYF. The CDR3 bases are TGTGCCAGTTTAAGAGACACGGCCTACGAGCAGTACTTC.

This clone came up once. The chain combines TRBV23-1 with TRBJ2-5, with 7 positions matching TRBD1. TRBV23-1 is an ORF; its function is uncertain. The CDR3 spans 15 residues. V lost 2 bases, J lost 5 bases, and 8 bases stayed unmatched. CDR3 DNA sequence: TGCGCCAGCAGTCAAAGGGACAGTGGGGCCGAGACCCAGTACTTC. It is translated as CASSQRDSGAETQYF.

The V call is TRBV29-1, the J call TRBJ1-2; 10 nucleotides align to TRBD1. The CDR3 has 14 residues. CDR1 is SQVTM, CDR2 ANQGSEA, per germline. The V gene end was trimmed by 7 bases and the J gene end by 12 bases; junction bases not matched to a gene: 17. The chain's CDR3 is CSARDRGPNSRHTF. The CDR3 DNA reads as TGCAGCGCCCGGGACAGGGGCCCAAACTCGCGTCACACCTTC.

The V call is TRBV21-1, the J call TRBJ1-5. TRBV21-1 represents a pseudogene. This CDR3 is 14 amino acids long. Written as DNA, the CDR3 is TGTGCCAGCAGCAAAGCGAGGGGCAATCAGCCCCAGCATTTT. Protein product: CASSKARGNQPQHF.

This clone was detected once. This chain uses TRBV28 with TRBJ2-1, with unresolved D. The CDR3 covers 13 residues. In germline, CDR1 is MDHEN, CDR2 SYDVKM. Trimming pared 2 bases from V and 3 bases from J, leaving 5 bases between. The CDR3 DNA follows: TGTGCCAGCAGTTTACTTCTCTACAATGAGCAGTTCTTC. It translates to CASSLLLYNEQFF.

J is TRBJ1-6 and V is TRBV7-9, with D unresolved. V lost 3 bases and J lost 8, with 11 bases in between. The CDR3 has 14 residues. Germline V lookup: CDR1 SEHNR, CDR2 FQNEAQ (reference sequence). The CDR3 protein is CASSFGRSYSPLHF. The DNA for the CDR3 is TGTGCCAGCAGCTTCGGCAGGTCCTATTCACCCCTCCACTTT.

This sequence joins TRBV9 and TRBJ1-4; 8 bases map to TRBD1. Unmatched junction bases numbered 2, after V lost 0 bases and J lost 4 bases. The CDR3 spans 15 residues. Germline V gives CDR1 SGDLS, CDR2 YYNGEE. The CDR3: CASSVGGQVNEKLFF. In DNA form, the CDR3 reads TGTGCCAGCAGCGTAGGGGGACAGGTTAATGAAAAACTGTTTTTT.

The chain joins TRBV5-1 to TRBJ2-7, with D hard to call. Trimming took 3 bases from V and 1 from J, leaving 8 bases between them. The V gene's germline CDR1 is SGHRS and CDR2 YFSETQ. The CDR3 sequence is 13 residues long. The chain's CDR3 is CASSYRESYEQYF. CDR3 nucleotide sequence: TGCGCCAGCAGCTACCGTGAGTCCTACGAGCAGTACTTC.

The chain links TRBV27 to TRBJ1-2; D remains unclear. Looked up from germline, CDR1 is MNHEY and CDR2 is SMNVEV (reference sequence). The germline V and J ends were trimmed by 0 bases and 7 bases, with 12 bases remaining between them. There are 14 residues in the CDR3. The CDR3 sequence: CASSLSHREGGYTF. CDR3 DNA: TGTGCCAGCAGTTTATCACATAGGGAGGGTGGCTACACCTTC.

This chain joins TRBV2 and TRBJ1-1; 9 bases fit TRBD1. This CDR3 region has 15 residues. Germline V CDR1 and CDR2: SNHLY, FYNNEI. The trim removed 8 bases at V and 1 base at J, leaving 8 bases unmatched. In nucleotides, the CDR3 is TGTGCCAGCTCTCGCGAGGGACAGGGGAACACTGAAGCTTTCTTT. Translated: CASSREGQGNTEAFF.

The genes are TRBV19 and TRBJ2-2, with TRBD2 matching over 8 bases. The CDR3 is 15 residues long. V shed 7 bases, J shed 5 bases, and the junction held 9 bases outside the gene matches. Per germline, CDR1 LNHDA and CDR2 SQIVND (reference sequence). CDR3 coding DNA: TGTGCCAGTAAGCGGGAGTGGTTAGGGACCGGGGAGCTGTTTTTT. Translated, it gives CASKREWLGTGELFF. Together with reference TRBV19 and TRBJ2-2, the CDR3 gives the full variable domain: DGGITQSPKYLFRKEGQNVTLSCEQNLNHDAMYWYRQDPGQGLRLIYYSQIVNDFQKGDIAEGYSVSREKKESFPLTVTSAQKNPTAFYLCASKREWLGTGELFFGEGSRLTVL.

This rearrangement joins TRBV27 to TRBJ2-5; TRBD1 agrees at 7 bases. V lost 5 bases, J lost 5 bases, and 11 bases stayed unmatched. The CDR3 covers 15 residues. Per the germline V gene, CDR1 is MNHEY and CDR2 is SMNVEV (reference sequence). The CDR3 nucleotides read TGTGCCAGCAGTCCCGGGACAGTCCTGCGGGAGACCCAGTACTTC. Translating gives CASSPGTVLRETQYF.

This chain connects TRBV28 to TRBJ2-1, with 8 positions matching TRBD1. Germline CDR1 is MDHEN and CDR2 is SYDVKM. Germline trimming cut 6 bases from V and 6 bases from J; bases unmatched to any gene: 4. CDR3 length equals 13 residues. In DNA, the CDR3 is TGTGCCAGCAGCTGGGACAGGCTCAATGAGCAGTTCTTC. It codes for CASSWDRLNEQFF.

The chain links TRBV27 to TRBJ1-2, with 9 bases that match TRBD1. V was pared by 4 bases and J by 5 bases, with 8 bases of the junction left unmatched. Germline CDR1 reads MNHEY; CDR2 reads SMNVEV (reference sequence). CDR3 length: 15 residues. DNA of the CDR3: TGTGCCAGCAGTTCCCCCGGGACAGGGAAGTATGGCTACACCTTC. Protein product: CASSSPGTGKYGYTF.

The rearrangement links TRBV29-1 to TRBJ1-3; 7 bases agree with TRBD1. In germline, CDR1 is SQVTM, CDR2 ANQGSEA. Trimming took 7 bases from V and 0 from J; bases not matched to a gene: 9. CDR3 length: 15 amino acids. The chain's CDR3 is CSATPGQNSGNTIYF. DNA for the CDR3: TGCAGCGCTACACCGGGACAGAACTCTGGAAACACCATATATTTT.

The chain couples TRBV5-1 to TRBJ2-7, with D possibly being TRBD2 (6 bases). Per germline, CDR1 SGHRS and CDR2 YFSETQ. Trimming shortened V by 0 bases and J by 5 bases, and 12 bases separated the two germline ends. The CDR3 is 14 amino acids. CDR3 loop: CASSLGLEGNEQYF. The CDR3 coding sequence is TGCGCCAGCAGCTTGGGACTAGAGGGGAACGAGCAGTACTTC.

Points on this clone: A read error may be the cause here, since a much bigger clone is one base away. This sample also contains other DNA sequences that code for the same CDR3. J is TRBJ2-3 and V is TRBV5-1; no firm D call. The CDR3 covers 12 residues. Germline-derived CDR1 and CDR2 are SGHRS and YFSETQ. Trimming left V 4 bases short and J 0 bases short, with 3 bases between. The CDR3 coding sequence is TGCGCCAGCAGCCCAAGCACAGATACGCAGTATTTT. Protein: CASSPSTDTQYF.

This chain joins TRBV15 and TRBJ1-2; D ambiguous. The CDR3 covers 16 residues. Trimming shortened V by 8 bases and J by 3 bases, and 22 bases separated the two germline ends. Per the germline V gene, CDR1 is LNHNV and CDR2 is YYDKDF (reference sequence). CDR3 sequence: CATSYGNPKIDYGYTF. The CDR3 DNA follows: TGTGCCACCTCCTACGGGAACCCGAAAATCGACTATGGCTACACCTTC.